This T cell receptor beta chain is from a study of naive and memory T cell subsets. Regarding the study as a whole: Especially in CD8 cells, naive repertoires contained a few larger clonotypes, possibly CD45RA-re-expressing memory cells.

There are a few counts of this clonotype. Its antigen is not known. V gave up 4 bases and J gave up 5 bases, with 11 bases separating them. The CDR3 consists of 12 residues. In germline, CDR1 is DFQATT, CDR2 SNEGSKA (reference sequence). The beta constant-region primer was an equimolar mix of two oligonucleotides covering TRBC1 and TRBC2. Ligated cDNA was amplified by four rounds of PCR with nested alpha and beta constant-region primers and SP2. TCRdb reprocessed the UMI-ligation and nested PCR reads via MiXCR and lists one record per CDR3 protein. The data show about 90,000 distinct CDR3 sequences, about 11% seen once. Overnight CMV lysate stimulation of fresh PBMCs defined donor CMV status by CD4+ IFNgamma.

This sequence joins TRBV20-1 and TRBJ2-5, with D perhaps matching TRBD1 or TRBD2 (5 bases each). The clonotype was recovered from a human donor in good health. What was sequenced was naive CD4+ T cells from blood. CDR3 sequence reads: CSAMVREETQYF. The CDR3 nucleotides read TGCAGTGCTATGGTCAGGGAGGAGACCCAGTACTTC.